This entry features one T cell receptor beta chain sequence. Its antigen has not been determined. No base quality information exists; no much larger clone differs at one position. The donors were healthy, HIV-negative adults with no recently reported acute infections or vaccinations. Every donor was a Caucasian adult living in Nashville, Tennessee, USA. Magnetic negative selection was used to enrich CD4+ T cells, after which naive cells were positively selected on CD45RA and the negative fraction became the memory subset. After blood collection by leukapheresis, PBMCs were isolated using Ficoll-Histopaque density gradient centrifugation and then cryopreserved in the vapor phase of liquid nitrogen. Purity and quantity of every magnetically sorted T cell population were checked by analytical flow cytometry. Genomic DNA was isolated from each sorted fraction and quantified by UV absorbance on a Nanodrop 2000c.

Using the deep immunoSEQ assay, multiplex PCR amplified TCR CDR3 regions from genomic DNA. Genomic DNA extracted from each cell subset was distributed evenly over all wells of several immunoSEQ 96-well plates, and each plate served as one replicate. For sorted subsets, around 0.2 ug of genomic DNA, equivalent to around 31,000 T cell genomes, went into each replicate PCR. Purified libraries were quantified with a Qubit 3.0 fluorometer, sized on a Bioanalyzer 2100, and re-quantified with the KAPA Library Quantification kit. A separate single-read 150-cycle Illumina NextSeq 550 flow cell was used to sequence each immunoSEQ 96-well plate. Processing in the source paper ran as follows. Because the immunoSEQ output included only junctional sequences and no quality scores, the filtering could not be the same as the filtering used for full-length reads. To assign V/J genes and CDR3, sequences were annotated against IMGT germline references using PyIR, a Python wrapper for IgBLAST v1.9. Reads were removed for weak V/J assignments (E-value above 1e-6), missing CDR3, stop codons, out-of-frame junctions, or ambiguous translated residues. A V3J clonotype was defined by an identical inferred V gene, J gene, and CDR3 amino acid sequence. The percentage overlap between two repertoires was calculated by dividing the number of shared unique clonotypes by the size of the smaller repertoire. Repertoire richness was assessed with RTK rarefaction, the Chao1 estimator, and Recon v2.1 estimates of unobserved clonotypes. Generation probabilities were computed with OLGA for all TCRbeta clonotypes obtained by the gDNA method from several donors. TCRdb mirrors the immuneACCESS table, restricted to in-frame sequences. Some clones are absent from its copies; in checked studies, under half trace to an unresolved V gene, and the reason for the others is unknown. The V and J calls and clone size were taken over from that table, and D and trimming were inferred from the DNA. The sample profile shows 1,500,000 or so clones; around 97% of them were found once. The biggest ten clones account for about 1% of the sample.

The germline ends are 12 bases apart after V is trimmed by 10 bases and J by 2 bases. The germline V gene provides CDR1 MDHEN and CDR2 SYDVKM. There are 13 amino acids in the CDR3, from cysteine to phenylalanine inclusive. The entry retains the CDR3 DNA only, 39 bases that are in frame from base 1. This entry comes from a study of shared clonotypes between healthy human individuals (dated by TCRdb to 2018 to 2020). With regard to the full study: The cohort included three men and a couple of women between 18 and 49 years of age. Each donor's leukapheresis produced roughly between about 0.8 and 10 billion PBMCs. Blood TCR repertoires of 5 or 6 healthy adults were deeply sequenced to estimate repertoire size and the extent of clonotype sharing between individuals. To increase sequencing depth and limit assay-specific biases, TCR repertoire library preparation and sequencing were carried out by different laboratories using diverse techniques. For each donor, CD4 naive and CD4 memory were each given three plates, CD8 naive was given two plates, and CD8 memory was given one plate.

The study at large found these results: The genetic and exposure-history diversity represented was limited by the small number of donors. Sampling was limited to blood, and TCR repertoires in tissue likely differ from TCR repertoires in blood. Sharing across a few donors was observed for around 5% of naive CD4, 3.5% of naive CD8, roughly 2.3% of memory CD4, and about 0.4% of memory CD8 clonotypes. Pairwise subsampling led to the expectation that sequencing depth would affect the degree of clonotype sharing among donors. Compared with non-shared clonotypes, the clonotypes found in all four sorted-subset donors had higher generation probabilities. Larger estimated clonotype richness was generally found for naive subsets than for memory subsets. Incomplete sequencing was indicated by rarefaction of sorted-subset datasets, despite the large sequencing depth.

The sequenced sample consisted of naive CD4+ T cells sorted from blood. Per the publication, the cell subset or site label means: CD45RA+ positively selected. The source is a young man in good health. The V gene is TRBV28 and the J gene is TRBJ2-1; the D gene is perhaps TRBD1, from 6 matching bases. For the CDR3, the sequence is CATQGQPYNEQFF. The DNA is TGTGCCACCCAGGGGCAACCCTACAATGAGCAGTTCTTC. The variable domain in full, with residues beyond the CDR3 obtained from the reference TRBV28 and TRBJ2-1 genes, is DVKVTQSSRYLVKRTGEKVFLECVQDMDHENMFWYRQDPGLGLRLIYFSYDVKMKEKGDIPEGYSVSREKKERFSLILESASTNQTSMYLCATQGQPYNEQFFGPGTRLTVL.